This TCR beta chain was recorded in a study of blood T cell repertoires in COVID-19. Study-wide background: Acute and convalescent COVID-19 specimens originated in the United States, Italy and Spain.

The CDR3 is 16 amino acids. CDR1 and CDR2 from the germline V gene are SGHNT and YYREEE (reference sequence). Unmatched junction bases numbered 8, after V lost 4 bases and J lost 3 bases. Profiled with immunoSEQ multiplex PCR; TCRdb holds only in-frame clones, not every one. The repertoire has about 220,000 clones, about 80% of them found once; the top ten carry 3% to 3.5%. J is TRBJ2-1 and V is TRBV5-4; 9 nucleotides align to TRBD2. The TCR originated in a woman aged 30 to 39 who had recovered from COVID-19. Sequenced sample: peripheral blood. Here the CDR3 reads CASSQSGAGGYNEQFF. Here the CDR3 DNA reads TGTGCCAGCAGCCAGAGCGGAGCGGGAGGCTACAATGAGCAGTTCTTC.